The 12 T cell receptor beta chains presented below share a single source sample, sequenced in a study of T cell responses to AZD1222 COVID-19 vaccine. Libraries were prepared by immunoSEQ multiplex PCR; TCRdb keeps only in-frame clonotypes and omits some of them. Of around 150,000 clones detected, approximately 87% appear once; the ten largest clones hold about 4.3%. Specimen: peripheral blood, collected 28 days after the second AZD1222 dose. The receptors here all came from an adult who received the AZD1222 COVID-19 vaccine.

This clone was seen a single time. The chain carries TRBV7-9 and TRBJ1-6, with TRBD1 as a possible D gene (5 bases). In germline, CDR1 is SEHNR, CDR2 FQNEAQ (reference sequence). This CDR3 spans 15 amino acids. Trimming took off 5 bases at V and 7 bases at J, with 15 bases between the two ends. The CDR3 loop is CASSLVGAGNSPLHF. The CDR3 nucleotides read TGTGCCAGCAGCCTAGTCGGGGCCGGCAATTCACCCCTCCACTTT.

This chain joins TRBV12-5 and TRBJ2-3; D ambiguous. V was cut by 3 bases and J by 2 bases, with 12 bases left in between. Germline V gene data show CDR1 as LGHNT and CDR2 as FRNRAP. The CDR3 consists of 15 residues. The CDR3 nucleotides are TGTGCTAGTGGTTTCTATTCCCAAAACACAGATACGCAGTATTTT. As protein: CASGFYSQNTDTQYF.

The chain joins TRBV18 to TRBJ2-5; 10 nucleotides agree with TRBD1. The CDR3 totals 15 residues. Germline values: CDR1 KGHSH, CDR2 LQKENI. With V trimmed by 4 bases and J by 4 bases, 6 bases remained unmatched. CDR3 loop: CASSRDRGLRETQYF. In DNA, the CDR3 is TGTGCCAGCTCACGGGACAGGGGCCTTCGAGAGACCCAGTACTTC.

The genes are TRBV6-5 and TRBJ1-1; D remains unclear. The CDR3 runs 13 residues. V was shortened by 6 bases and J by 3 bases, with 11 bases between the two germline ends. Germline lookup yields CDR1 MNHEY and CDR2 SVGAGI. CDR3 nucleotide sequence: TGTGCCAGCAGCTACCGGGATTACACTGAAGCTTTCTTT. Translated: CASSYRDYTEAFF.

This chain uses TRBV27 with TRBJ1-2; weak D call: TRBD1 (5 bases). The germline V gene encodes CDR1 MNHEY and CDR2 SMNVEV (reference sequence). The CDR3 has 14 residues. V was pared by 0 bases and J by 8 bases, with 13 bases between. The CDR3 loop is CASSLSGAAGGYTF. The CDR3 nucleotides are TGTGCCAGCAGTTTATCTGGGGCCGCCGGGGGCTACACCTTC.

The rearrangement joins TRBV5-4 to TRBJ1-4; D may be TRBD1 (5 bases). CDR1 SGHNT and CDR2 YYREEE come from the germline V gene (reference sequence). Trimming took 0 bases from V and 7 from J, leaving 13 bases between them. The CDR3 consists of 15 residues. In DNA form, the CDR3 reads TGTGCCAGCAGCTTGGGAGCAGGGTTTGGTGAAAAACTGTTTTTT. Translation gives CASSLGAGFGEKLFF.

CDR3 sequence: CASSPSAGITYEQYF. The CDR3, as DNA: TGTGCCAGCTCACCTTCGGCAGGGATAACCTACGAGCAGTACTTC. V gene TRBV18 combines with J gene TRBJ2-7; D might be TRBD1 (5 bases). This CDR3 has 15 residues. Trimming took 3 bases from V and 2 from J, leaving 14 bases between them. CDR1 and CDR2 from the germline V gene are KGHSH and LQKENI.

The J gene is TRBJ2-3, the V gene TRBV6-5, with D possibly TRBD2 on 5 matching bases. Between the trimmed V and J ends, which lost 10 bases and 2 bases, there was a span of 19 bases. Germline V gene sequence: CDR1 MNHEY, CDR2 SVGAGI. The CDR3 extends over 15 amino acids. Here the CDR3 reads CATPKLRGFTDTQYF. The CDR3 DNA follows: TGTGCCACTCCCAAATTGCGAGGGTTCACAGATACGCAGTATTTT.

J is TRBJ2-1 and V is TRBV5-5; D is uncertain. CDR3 size: 15 residues. Per germline, CDR1 SGHKS and CDR2 YYEKEE (reference sequence). The ends were cut back, 4 bases at V and 5 bases at J, with 16 bases in the middle. CDR3 region: CASSQEWVAHNEQFF. The CDR3, as DNA: TGTGCCAGCAGCCAAGAGTGGGTCGCCCACAATGAGCAGTTCTTC. Filled out from reference TRBV5-5 and TRBJ2-1, the complete variable domain reads DAGVTQSPTHLIKTRGQQVTLRCSPISGHKSVSWYQQVLGQGPQFIFQYYEKEERGRGNFPDRFSARQFPNYSSELNVNALLLGDSALYLCASSQEWVAHNEQFFGPGTRLTVL.

The chain joins TRBV29-1 to TRBJ2-2; maybe TRBD1 (5 bases). This CDR3 is built from 12 residues. Germline CDR1 reads SQVTM; CDR2 reads ANQGSEA. V lost 7 bases to trimming and J lost 1 base, with 7 bases between them. CDR3 in amino acids: CSARENTGELFF. The CDR3 DNA follows: TGCAGCGCCAGGGAGAACACCGGGGAGCTGTTTTTT.

J is TRBJ1-1 and V is TRBV3-1 (or the pseudogene TRBV3-2); D is unclear. The germline gives CDR1 LGHDT, CDR2 YNNKEL (reference sequence). CDR3 length: 16 amino acids. V was trimmed by 3 bases and J by 3 bases, leaving 17 bases between them. CDR3 coding DNA: TGTGCCAGCAGCCATTGGTTGGACGCGGTGGACACTGAAGCTTTCTTT. Amino acid sequence: CASSHWLDAVDTEAFF.

This chain's CDR3 is CATSRDKGRDGYTF. CDR3 DNA: TGTGCCACCAGCAGAGACAAGGGGAGGGATGGCTACACCTTC. This chain uses TRBV15 with TRBJ1-2, with a tentative D call TRBD1 (5 bases). This CDR3 region has 14 residues. V was pared by 0 bases and J by 6 bases, with 11 bases between. Germline CDR1 LNHNV, CDR2 YYDKDF (reference sequence).